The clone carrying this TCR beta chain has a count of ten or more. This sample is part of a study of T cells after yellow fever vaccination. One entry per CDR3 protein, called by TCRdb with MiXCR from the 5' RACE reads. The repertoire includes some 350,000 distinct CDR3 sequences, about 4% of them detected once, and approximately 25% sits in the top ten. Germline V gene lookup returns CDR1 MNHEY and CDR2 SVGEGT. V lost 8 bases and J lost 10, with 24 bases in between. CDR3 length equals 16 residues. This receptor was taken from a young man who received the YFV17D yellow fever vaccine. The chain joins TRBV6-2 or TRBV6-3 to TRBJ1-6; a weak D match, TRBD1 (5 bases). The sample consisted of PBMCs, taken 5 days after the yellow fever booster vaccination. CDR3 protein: CASGPTAGGASSPLHF. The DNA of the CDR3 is TGTGCCAGCGGCCCCACAGCCGGAGGGGCGAGCTCACCCCTCCACTTT.